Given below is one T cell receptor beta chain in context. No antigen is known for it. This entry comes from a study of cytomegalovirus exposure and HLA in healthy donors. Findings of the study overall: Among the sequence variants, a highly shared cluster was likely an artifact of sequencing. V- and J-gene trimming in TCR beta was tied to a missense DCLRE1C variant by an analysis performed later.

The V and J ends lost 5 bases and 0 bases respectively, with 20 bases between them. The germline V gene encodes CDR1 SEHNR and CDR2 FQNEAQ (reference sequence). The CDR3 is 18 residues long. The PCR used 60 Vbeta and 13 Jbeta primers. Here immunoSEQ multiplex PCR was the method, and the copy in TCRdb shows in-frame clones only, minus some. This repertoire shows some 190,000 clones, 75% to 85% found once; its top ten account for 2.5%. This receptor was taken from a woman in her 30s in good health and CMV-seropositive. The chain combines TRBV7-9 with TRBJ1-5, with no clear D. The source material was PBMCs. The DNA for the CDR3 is TGTGCCAGCAGCCGCCAACTGGGAGGGAGGGATAGCAATCAGCCCCAGCATTTT. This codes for CASSRQLGGRDSNQPQHF.